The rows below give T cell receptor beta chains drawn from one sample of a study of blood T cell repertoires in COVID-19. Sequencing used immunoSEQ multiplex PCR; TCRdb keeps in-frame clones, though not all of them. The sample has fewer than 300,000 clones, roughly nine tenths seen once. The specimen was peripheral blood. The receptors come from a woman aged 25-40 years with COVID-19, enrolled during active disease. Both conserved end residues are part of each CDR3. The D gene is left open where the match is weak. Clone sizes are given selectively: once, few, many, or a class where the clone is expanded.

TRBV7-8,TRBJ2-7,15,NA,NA,TGTGCCAGCAGCCCAATAACAGGGAACTCCTACGAGCAGTACTTC,CASSPITGNSYEQYF
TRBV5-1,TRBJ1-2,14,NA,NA,TGCGCCAGCAGCCCGGTAGGGGCTCTCTATGGCTACACCTTC,CASSPVGALYGYTF
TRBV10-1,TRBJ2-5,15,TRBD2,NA,TGCGCCAGCAGTGATGGTCTAGCGGGGCAAGAGACCCAGTACTTC,CASSDGLAGQETQYF
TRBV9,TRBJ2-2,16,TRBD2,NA,TGTGCCAGCAGCACGAGGACTAGCGGAGTCACCGGGGAGCTGTTTTTT,CASSTRTSGVTGELFF
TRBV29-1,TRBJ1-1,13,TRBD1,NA,TGCAGCGTTGAAACAGGGGGAGGCACTGAAGCTTTCTTT,CSVETGGGTEAFF
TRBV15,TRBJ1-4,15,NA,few,TGTGCCACCAGTCCAGATAAACAGGGAAGTGAAAAACTGTTTTTT,CATSPDKQGSEKLFF
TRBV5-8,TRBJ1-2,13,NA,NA,TGTGCCAGCAGCACCGGGACACAACATGGCTACACCTTC,CASSTGTQHGYTF
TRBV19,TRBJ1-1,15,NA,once,TGTGCCAGTAGCAATACTCGGGGGATGAACACTGAAGCTTTCTTT,CASSNTRGMNTEAFF
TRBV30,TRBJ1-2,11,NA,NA,TGTGCCTGGAGTGTATTAGATGGCTACACCTTC,CAWSVLDGYTF
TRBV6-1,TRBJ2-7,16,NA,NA,TGTGCCAGCAGTGAAGCGGTCGTCAGTACCTTCTACGAGCAGTACTTC,CASSEAVVSTFYEQYF
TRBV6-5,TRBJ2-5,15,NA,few,TGTGCCAGCATAGGTCTGCAGGGTTTGGGGGAGACCCAGTACTTC,CASIGLQGLGETQYF
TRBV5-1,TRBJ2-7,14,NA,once,TGCGCCAGCAGCTTTTGGACTGGGTCCTACGAGCAGTACTTC,CASSFWTGSYEQYF
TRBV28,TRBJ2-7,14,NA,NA,TGTGCCAGCAGTTTAGGCCAGGTTCCCAACGAGCAGTACTTC,CASSLGQVPNEQYF
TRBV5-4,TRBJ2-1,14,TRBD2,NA,TGTGCCAGCAGCTTGGTTCTAGCGGGCAATGAGCAGTTCTTC,CASSLVLAGNEQFF
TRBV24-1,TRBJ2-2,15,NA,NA,TGTGCCACCAGTGATTCGGACAGGAACACCGGGGAGCTGTTTTTT,CATSDSDRNTGELFF
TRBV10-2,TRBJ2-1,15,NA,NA,TGCGCCAGCAGTGGGGGCTGGATCTCCTACAATGAGCAGTTCTTC,CASSGGWISYNEQFF
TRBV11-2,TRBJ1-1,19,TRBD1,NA,TGTGCCAGCAGCTTATGGTCCGGGACAGGGGGCGCAGGTGGCACTGAAGCTTTCTTT,CASSLWSGTGGAGGTEAFF
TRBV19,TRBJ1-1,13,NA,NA,TGTGCCAGTAACCCGGTAAACAGCTATGAAGCTTTCTTT,CASNPVNSYEAFF
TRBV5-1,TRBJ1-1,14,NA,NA,TGCGCCAGCAGCTACTCGGGGCAGGGGACTGAAGCTTTCTTT,CASSYSGQGTEAFF
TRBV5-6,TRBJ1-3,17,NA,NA,TGTGCCAGCAGCTTGGCCTTGCTGGGGCTCTCTGGAAACACCATATATTTT,CASSLALLGLSGNTIYF
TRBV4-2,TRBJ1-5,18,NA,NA,TGTGCCAGCAGCCAAGAACTCGAGCCAGGGCTAAGCAATCAGCCCCAGCATTTT,CASSQELEPGLSNQPQHF
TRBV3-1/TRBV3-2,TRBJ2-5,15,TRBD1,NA,TGTGCCAGCAGCCATACCGGGACAGAGATAGAGACCCAGTACTTC,CASSHTGTEIETQYF